This paragraph covers one T cell receptor beta chain sequence. Its antigen is unidentified. This specimen comes from a study of cytomegalovirus exposure and HLA in healthy donors. The study's findings and limits: Later work associated roughly 17,000 TCR beta sequences with HLA alleles at 0.05 false discovery rate.

CDR3 length equals 15 residues. V shed 7 bases, J shed 3 bases, and the junction held 10 bases outside the gene matches. Germline V gene data show CDR1 as MDHEN and CDR2 as SYDVKM. With 60 Vbeta and 13 Jbeta primers, the PCR was carried out. Some clones are missing from TCRdb's copy, which holds only in-frame ones; the method was immunoSEQ multiplex PCR. The table records 120,000 or so clones, 15% to 20% of them present only once. This chain links TRBV28 with TRBJ1-1, with 8 bases fitting TRBD1. The source material was PBMCs. This receptor was obtained from a female donor in good health and CMV-seropositive. CDR3 sequence: CASIHRGVEDTEAFF. The CDR3 bases are TGTGCCAGCATTCACAGGGGGGTGGAGGACACTGAAGCTTTCTTT.